Listed below are T cell receptor beta chains from one sample, sequenced in a study of T cell repertoires in cytomegalovirus infection. TCRdb used MiXCR to reprocess the reads, holding one entry per CDR3 protein. The table includes about 740,000 distinct CDR3 sequences, roughly 35% detected once. Material for sequencing was PBMCs. These receptors were collected from a human donor in good health (CMV status not recorded). Some clones in this sample may be carry-over from other donors' samples. Both conserved end residues are part of each CDR3. D genes are given only for firm matches. Clone sizes are given selectively: once, few, many, or a class where the clone is expanded.

v_gene,d_gene,j_gene,abundance,CDR3nt,CDR3aa
TRBV19,TRBD1,TRBJ2-3,NA,TGTGCCAGTAGTAACCGACAGGGCGTCACAGATACGCAGTATTTT,CASSNRQGVTDTQYF
TRBV10-3,TRBD1,TRBJ1-2,few,TGTGCCATCAGTGAGGGACAGGGCGGCGGCTATGGCTACACCTTC,CAISEGQGGGYGYTF
TRBV19,NA,TRBJ2-1,NA,TGTGCCAGTAGTCCTTCGGTCACTTCATACAATGAGCAGTTCTTC,CASSPSVTSYNEQFF
TRBV20-1,TRBD2,TRBJ2-1,few,TGCAGTGCTAGTGGGACTAGCGGGGGGTTC,CSASGTSGGF
TRBV7-9,TRBD1,TRBJ2-1,NA,TGTGCCAGCAGCTTACCCGGACAGGGGGGGATCTTC,CASSLPGQGGIF
TRBV28,TRBD2,TRBJ2-1,few,TGTGCCAGCAGTCCAATTCTAGCGGGGGGGGCAAATGAGCAGTTCTTC,CASSPILAGGANEQFF
TRBV11-2,NA,TRBJ1-4,few,TGTGCCAGCAGCTTATTGCCGACCGGGCCAACTAATGAAAAACTGTTTTTT,CASSLLPTGPTNEKLFF
TRBV25-1,TRBD1,TRBJ2-7,NA,TGTGCCAGCAGTGAAATAAAGCGACAGGGGGCTCTCCCGTCGACCTACGAGCAGTACTTC,CASSEIKRQGALPSTYEQYF
TRBV5-4,TRBD1,TRBJ2-7,NA,TGTGCCAGCAGCCGGGAACAGGGGGCGGGCGAGCAGTACTTC,CASSREQGAGEQYF
TRBV7-8,TRBD1,TRBJ1-5,NA,TGTGCCAGCAGCTTATTCCTAAGGGACAGCGATCAGCCCCAGCATTTT,CASSLFLRDSDQPQHF
TRBV20-1,NA,TRBJ2-3,few,TGCAGTGCTAGCCCCATCCGGGACGGCCCTTCTGATACGCAGTATTTT,CSASPIRDGPSDTQYF
TRBV5-1,NA,TRBJ2-2,NA,TGCGCCAGCAGCTCGGGTGTGGGGAGGACCACCGGGGAGCTGTTTTTT,CASSSGVGRTTGELFF
TRBV11-2,NA,TRBJ1-1,few,TGTGCCAGCAGCTTAAGCCCGACTGAAGCTTTCTTT,CASSLSPTEAFF
TRBV6-2/TRBV6-3,NA,TRBJ2-1,NA,TGTGCCACCCGAGGGGGCGGGGGGAGAAATGAGCAGTTCTTC,CATRGGGGRNEQFF
TRBV19,NA,TRBJ2-6,NA,TGTGCCACCAATGGGGGGTTCTCTGGGGCCAACGTCCTGACTTTC,CATNGGFSGANVLTF
TRBV10-3,TRBD1,TRBJ1-4,NA,TGTGCCATCAGAGGGCAGGGGGCTGAAAAACTGTTTTTT,CAIRGQGAEKLFF
TRBV20-1,NA,TRBJ1-1,NA,TGCAGTGCTAGTCCGCGCACTGAAGCTTTCTTT,CSASPRTEAFF
TRBV18,NA,TRBJ1-1,NA,TGTGCCAGCTCACCAACCGTCCAGGGCGGTATGAACACTGAAGCTTTCTTT,CASSPTVQGGMNTEAFF